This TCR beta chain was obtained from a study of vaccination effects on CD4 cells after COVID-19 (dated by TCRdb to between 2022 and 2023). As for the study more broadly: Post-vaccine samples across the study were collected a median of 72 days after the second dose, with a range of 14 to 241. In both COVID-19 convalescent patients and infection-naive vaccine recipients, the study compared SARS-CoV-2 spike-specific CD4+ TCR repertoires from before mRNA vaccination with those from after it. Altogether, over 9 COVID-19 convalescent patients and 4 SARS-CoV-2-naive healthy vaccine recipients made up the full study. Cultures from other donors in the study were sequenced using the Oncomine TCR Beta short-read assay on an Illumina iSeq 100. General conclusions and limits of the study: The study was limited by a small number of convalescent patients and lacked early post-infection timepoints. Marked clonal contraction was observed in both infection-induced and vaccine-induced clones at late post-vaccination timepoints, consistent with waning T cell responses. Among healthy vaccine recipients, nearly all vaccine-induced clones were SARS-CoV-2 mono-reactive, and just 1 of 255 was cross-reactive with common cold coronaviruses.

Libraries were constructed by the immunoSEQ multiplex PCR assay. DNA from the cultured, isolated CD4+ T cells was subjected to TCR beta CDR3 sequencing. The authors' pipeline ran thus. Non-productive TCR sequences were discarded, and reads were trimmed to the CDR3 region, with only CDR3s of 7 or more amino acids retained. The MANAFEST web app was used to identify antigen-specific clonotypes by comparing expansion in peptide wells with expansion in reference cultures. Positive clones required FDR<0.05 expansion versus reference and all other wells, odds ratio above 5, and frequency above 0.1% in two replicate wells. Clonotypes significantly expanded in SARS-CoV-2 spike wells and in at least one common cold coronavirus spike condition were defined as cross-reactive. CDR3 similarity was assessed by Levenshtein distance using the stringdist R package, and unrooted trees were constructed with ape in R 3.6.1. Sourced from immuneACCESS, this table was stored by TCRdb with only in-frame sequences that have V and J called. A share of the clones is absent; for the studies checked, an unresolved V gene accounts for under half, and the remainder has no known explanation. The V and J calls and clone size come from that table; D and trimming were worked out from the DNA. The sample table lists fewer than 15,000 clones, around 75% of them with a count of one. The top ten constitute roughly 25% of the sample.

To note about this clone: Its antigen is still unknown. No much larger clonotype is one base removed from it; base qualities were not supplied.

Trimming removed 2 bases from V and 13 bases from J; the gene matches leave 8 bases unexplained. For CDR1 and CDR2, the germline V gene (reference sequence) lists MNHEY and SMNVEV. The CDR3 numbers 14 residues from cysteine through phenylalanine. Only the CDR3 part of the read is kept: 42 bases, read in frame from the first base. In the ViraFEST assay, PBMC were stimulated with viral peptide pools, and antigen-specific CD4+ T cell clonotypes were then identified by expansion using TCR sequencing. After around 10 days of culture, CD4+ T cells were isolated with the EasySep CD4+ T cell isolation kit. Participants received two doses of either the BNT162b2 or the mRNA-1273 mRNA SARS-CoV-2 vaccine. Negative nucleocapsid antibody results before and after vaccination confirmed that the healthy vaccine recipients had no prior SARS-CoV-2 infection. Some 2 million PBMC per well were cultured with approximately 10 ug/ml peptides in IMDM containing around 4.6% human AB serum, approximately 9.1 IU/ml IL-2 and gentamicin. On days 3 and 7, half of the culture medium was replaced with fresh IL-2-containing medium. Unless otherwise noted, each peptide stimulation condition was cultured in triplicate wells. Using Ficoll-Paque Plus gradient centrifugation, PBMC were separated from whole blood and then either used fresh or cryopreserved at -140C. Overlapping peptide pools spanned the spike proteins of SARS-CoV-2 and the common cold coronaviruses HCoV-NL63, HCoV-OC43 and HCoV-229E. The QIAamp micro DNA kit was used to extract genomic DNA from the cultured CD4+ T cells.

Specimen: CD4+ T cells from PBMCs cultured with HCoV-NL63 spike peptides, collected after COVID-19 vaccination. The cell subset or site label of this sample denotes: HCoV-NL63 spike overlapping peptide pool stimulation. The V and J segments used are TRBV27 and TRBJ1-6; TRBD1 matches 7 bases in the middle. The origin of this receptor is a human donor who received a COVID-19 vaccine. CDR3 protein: CASSLSRGTVPLHF. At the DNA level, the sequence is TGTGCCAGCAGTTTAAGCAGGGGGACGGTGCCCCTCCACTTT.